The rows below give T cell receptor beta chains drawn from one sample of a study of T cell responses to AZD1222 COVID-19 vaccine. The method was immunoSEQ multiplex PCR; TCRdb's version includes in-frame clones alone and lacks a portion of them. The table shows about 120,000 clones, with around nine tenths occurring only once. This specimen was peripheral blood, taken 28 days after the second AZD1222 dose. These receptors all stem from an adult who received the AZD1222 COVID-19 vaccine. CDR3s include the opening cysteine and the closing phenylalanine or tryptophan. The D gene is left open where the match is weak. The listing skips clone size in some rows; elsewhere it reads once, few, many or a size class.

CASSLAGGPSYNEQFF,TGTGCCAGCAGCTTAGCGGGAGGGCCATCCTACAATGAGCAGTTCTTC,TRBV7-3,TRBJ2-1,-,TRBD2
CASSSRLYSGTVYNEQFF,TGTGCCAGCAGCTCTCGTCTCTATAGCGGGACGGTTTACAATGAGCAGTTCTTC,TRBV7-2,TRBJ2-1,once,TRBD2
CASSLTSGGYEQYF,TGTGCCAGCAGCTTAACTAGCGGGGGCTACGAGCAGTACTTC,TRBV7-3,TRBJ2-7,-,TRBD2
CATSAGSLNTEAFF,TGTGCCACCAGTGCCGGGTCCCTGAACACTGAAGCTTTCTTT,TRBV24-1,TRBJ1-1,-,-
CSASLEHGQGDGLGGYTF,TGCAGTGCTAGTTTGGAACATGGACAGGGGGATGGTTTGGGTGGCTACACCTTC,TRBV20-1,TRBJ1-2,-,TRBD1
CASSPQEPLGEQYF,TGTGCCAGCTCCCCTCAAGAACCCCTGGGAGAGCAGTACTTC,TRBV18,TRBJ2-7,-,-
CASSWQGLANSPLHF,TGTGCCAGCAGTTGGCAGGGGCTAGCTAATTCACCCCTCCACTTT,TRBV6-5,TRBJ1-6,-,-
CASSYARGRAGELFF,TGTGCCAGCAGTTACGCCAGGGGGCGAGCCGGGGAGCTGTTTTTT,TRBV6-6,TRBJ2-2,-,TRBD1
CASSSLRQGPTGTQYF,TGTGCCAGCAGTTCCTTACGACAGGGTCCAACGGGGACCCAGTACTTC,TRBV6-5,TRBJ2-5,-,TRBD1
CASTGQGATEAFF,TGCGCCAGCACCGGACAGGGGGCCACTGAAGCTTTCTTT,TRBV5-1,TRBJ1-1,once,TRBD1
CATSRVRQTSGANVLTF,TGTGCCACCAGCAGAGTCCGACAGACATCTGGGGCCAACGTCCTGACTTTC,TRBV15,TRBJ2-6,once,-
CASSLAGSDTQYF,TGTGCCAGCAGCCTAGCGGGATCGGATACGCAGTATTTT,TRBV7-8,TRBJ2-3,once,TRBD2
CASRVQIPNEQFF,TGTGCCAGCCGGGTACAGATCCCCAATGAGCAGTTCTTC,TRBV2,TRBJ2-1,-,-
CASSLTTPTNRLGQFF,TGTGCCAGCAGTTTAACGACCCCAACAAACCGACTTGGGCAGTTCTTC,TRBV28,TRBJ2-1,once,-
CASSTTSAGELFF,TGTGCCAGCAGTACCACTAGCGCCGGGGAGCTGTTTTTT,TRBV25-1,TRBJ2-2,-,TRBD2
CASSPGLERGEQYF,TGTGCCAGCTCACCGGGACTAGAACGAGGAGAGCAGTACTTC,TRBV18,TRBJ2-7,-,TRBD2
CASSRLAGANNEQFF,TGTGCCAGCAGTCGACTAGCGGGAGCCAACAATGAGCAGTTCTTC,TRBV7-3,TRBJ2-1,-,TRBD2
CASSIQGQPQHF,TGTGCCAGTAGTATACAGGGCCAGCCCCAGCATTTT,TRBV19,TRBJ1-5,-,-
CASSPGVASTDTQYF,TGTGCCAGCAGCCCAGGGGTAGCCAGCACAGATACGCAGTATTTT,TRBV6-5,TRBJ2-3,-,-
CSTSETPRESEQYF,TGCAGCACGTCCGAGACACCCCGGGAGAGCGAGCAGTACTTC,TRBV29-1,TRBJ2-7,-,-
CASSLFAGGSDEQFF,TGTGCCAGCAGTTTATTCGCGGGAGGGTCGGATGAGCAGTTCTTC,TRBV28,TRBJ2-1,-,TRBD2
CASSVVRPSEETQYF,TGTGCCAGCAGCGTAGTTCGGCCTAGCGAAGAGACCCAGTACTTC,TRBV9,TRBJ2-5,-,-
CASSWGTGTGGQTQYF,TGCGCCAGCAGCTGGGGCACCGGGACAGGGGGCCAGACCCAGTACTTC,TRBV5-1,TRBJ2-5,-,TRBD1
CSVESPTDEKLFF,TGCAGCGTTGAGAGTCCGACGGATGAAAAACTGTTTTTT,TRBV29-1,TRBJ1-4,-,-
CASSPWGDQPQHF,TGTGCCAGCAGCCCTTGGGGAGATCAGCCCCAGCATTTT,TRBV6-2/TRBV6-3,TRBJ1-5,-,-
CASSHRTGRRTEAFF,TGTGCCAGCAGCCACCGGACAGGGAGGCGCACTGAAGCTTTCTTT,TRBV9,TRBJ1-1,-,TRBD1
CASSARLDEKLFF,TGTGCCAGCAGCGCTCGACTTGATGAAAAACTGTTTTTT,TRBV9,TRBJ1-4,-,-
CASSLSVAGVGEQFF,TGTGCCAGCAGCTTAAGTGTAGCGGGAGTGGGTGAGCAGTTCTTC,TRBV7-2,TRBJ2-1,-,TRBD2
CASSRTGNTEAFF,TGTGCCAGCAGTCGGACAGGGAACACTGAAGCTTTCTTT,TRBV11-2,TRBJ1-1,-,TRBD1
CASSFSRDRGQYEQYF,TGTGCCAGCAGTTTCTCCCGGGACAGGGGACAATACGAGCAGTACTTC,TRBV28,TRBJ2-7,once,TRBD1
CASSPGTGGWQPQHF,TGTGCCAGCAGCCCCGGGACAGGGGGGTGGCAGCCCCAGCATTTT,TRBV2,TRBJ1-5,-,TRBD1
CASSLVLRGQAGANVLTF,TGCGCCAGCAGCTTGGTACTTAGGGGGCAGGCTGGGGCCAACGTCCTGACTTTC,TRBV5-1,TRBJ2-6,-,TRBD1
CASSTARSDRGTEAETQYF,TGTGCCAGCAGCACCGCTCGTTCGGACAGGGGGACCGAAGCGGAGACCCAGTACTTC,TRBV7-9,TRBJ2-5,-,TRBD1
CASSFVGTSNTGELFF,TGCGCCAGCAGCTTTGTCGGGACTAGCAACACCGGGGAGCTGTTTTTT,TRBV5-1,TRBJ2-2,-,TRBD2
CASREAEQYF,TGTGCCAGCAGGGAGGCGGAGCAGTACTTC,TRBV25-1,TRBJ2-7,-,-
CATGKNTEAFF,TGTGCCACCGGCAAGAACACTGAAGCTTTCTTT,TRBV6-5,TRBJ1-1,-,-